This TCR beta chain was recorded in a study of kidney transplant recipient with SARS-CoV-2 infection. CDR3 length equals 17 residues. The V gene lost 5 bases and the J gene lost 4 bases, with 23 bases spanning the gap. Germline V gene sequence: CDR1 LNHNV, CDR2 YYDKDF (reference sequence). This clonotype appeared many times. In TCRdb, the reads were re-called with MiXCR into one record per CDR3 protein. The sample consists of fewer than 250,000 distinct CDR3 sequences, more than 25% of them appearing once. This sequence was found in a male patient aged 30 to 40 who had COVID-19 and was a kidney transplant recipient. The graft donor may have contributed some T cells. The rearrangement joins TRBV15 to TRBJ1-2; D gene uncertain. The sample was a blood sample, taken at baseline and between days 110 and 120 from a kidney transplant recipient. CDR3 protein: CATSRAGRCGKTYGYTF. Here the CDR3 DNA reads TGTGCCACCAGCCGTGCCGGAAGGTGTGGAAAGACCTATGGCTACACCTTC.